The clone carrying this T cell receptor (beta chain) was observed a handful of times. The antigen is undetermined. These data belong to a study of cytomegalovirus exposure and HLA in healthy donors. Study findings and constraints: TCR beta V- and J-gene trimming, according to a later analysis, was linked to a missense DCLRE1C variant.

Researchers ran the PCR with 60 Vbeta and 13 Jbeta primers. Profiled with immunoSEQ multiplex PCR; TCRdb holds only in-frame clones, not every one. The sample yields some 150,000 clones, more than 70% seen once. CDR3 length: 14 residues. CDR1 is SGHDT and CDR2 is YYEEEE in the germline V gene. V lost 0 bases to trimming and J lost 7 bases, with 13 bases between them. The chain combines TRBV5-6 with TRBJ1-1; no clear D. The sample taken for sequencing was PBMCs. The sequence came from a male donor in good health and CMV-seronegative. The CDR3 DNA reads TGTGCCAGCAGCTTGGGCCACCGGGAAGGTGAAGCTTTCTTT. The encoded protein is CASSLGHREGEAFF.